This T cell receptor beta chain was observed in a study of T cell responses to AZD1222 COVID-19 vaccine. Sequencing used immunoSEQ multiplex PCR; TCRdb keeps in-frame clones, though not all of them. The data show fewer than 150,000 clones, about 87% seen once. Germline loops: CDR1 LNHDA, CDR2 SQIVND (reference sequence). V lost 3 bases and J 0 bases, leaving 18 bases between the germline ends. This CDR3 contains 19 residues. Worth noting for this clone: Its antigen is unidentified.

Study-wide results and caveats: White British donors predominated, females outnumbered males, and clonal diversity was possibly underestimated. The reported proportion of spike-specific TCRs targeting unmutated variant regions was nearly half.

The receptor comes from an adult who received the AZD1222 COVID-19 vaccine. The sample was peripheral blood, taken 28 days after the second AZD1222 dose. The rearrangement joins TRBV19 to TRBJ2-6, with TRBD2 as a possible D gene (7 bases). For the CDR3, the DNA is TGTGCCAGTAGTATCGGGGAGGGGGTACCCTACTCTGGGGCCAACGTCCTGACTTTC. This sequence encodes CASSIGEGVPYSGANVLTF.